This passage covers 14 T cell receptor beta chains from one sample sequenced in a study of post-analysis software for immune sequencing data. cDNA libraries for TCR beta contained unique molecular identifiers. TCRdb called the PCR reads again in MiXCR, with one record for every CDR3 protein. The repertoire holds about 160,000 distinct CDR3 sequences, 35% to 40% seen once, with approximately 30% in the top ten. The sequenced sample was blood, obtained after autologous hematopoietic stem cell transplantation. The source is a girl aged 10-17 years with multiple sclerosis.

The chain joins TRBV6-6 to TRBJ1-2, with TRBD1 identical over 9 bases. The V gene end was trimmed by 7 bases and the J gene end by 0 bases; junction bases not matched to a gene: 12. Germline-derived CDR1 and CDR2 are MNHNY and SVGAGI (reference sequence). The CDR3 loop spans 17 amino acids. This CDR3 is CASTLRLTGGSNYGYTF. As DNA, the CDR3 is TGTGCCAGCACCCTCAGACTTACAGGGGGCTCTAACTATGGCTACACCTTC.

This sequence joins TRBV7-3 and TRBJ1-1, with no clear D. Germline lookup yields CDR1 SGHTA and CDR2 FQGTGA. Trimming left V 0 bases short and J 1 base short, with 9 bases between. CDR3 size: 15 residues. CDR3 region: CASSLTVAANTEAFF. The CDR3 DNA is TGTGCCAGCAGCTTAACCGTCGCGGCGAACACTGAAGCTTTCTTT.

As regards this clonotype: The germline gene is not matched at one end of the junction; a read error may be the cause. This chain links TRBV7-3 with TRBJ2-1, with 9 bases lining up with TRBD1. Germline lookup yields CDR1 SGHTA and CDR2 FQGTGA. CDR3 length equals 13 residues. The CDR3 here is CTSSFTGGETQFF. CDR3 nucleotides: TGTACCAGCAGCTTCACAGGGGGCGAGACCCAGTTCTTC.

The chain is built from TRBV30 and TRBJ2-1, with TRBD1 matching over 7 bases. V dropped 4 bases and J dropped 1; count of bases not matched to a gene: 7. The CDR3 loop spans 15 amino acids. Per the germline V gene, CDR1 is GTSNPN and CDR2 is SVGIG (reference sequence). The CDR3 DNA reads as TGTGCCTGGAACCCCGGGACAGCTTCCTACAATGAGCAGTTCTTC. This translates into CAWNPGTASYNEQFF.

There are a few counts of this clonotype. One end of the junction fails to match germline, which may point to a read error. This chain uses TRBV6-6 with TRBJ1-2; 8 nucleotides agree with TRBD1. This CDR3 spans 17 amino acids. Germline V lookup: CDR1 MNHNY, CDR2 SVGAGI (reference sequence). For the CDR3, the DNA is TGTGCCGGCAGTTACTCGAGACCCAGGGGGCTAGACTATGGCTACACCTTC. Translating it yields CAGSYSRPRGLDYGYTF.

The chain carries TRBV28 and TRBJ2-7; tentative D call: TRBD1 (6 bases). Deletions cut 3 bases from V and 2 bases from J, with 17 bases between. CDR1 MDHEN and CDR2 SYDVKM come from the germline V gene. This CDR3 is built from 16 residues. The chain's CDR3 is CASSFSSNRATYEQYF. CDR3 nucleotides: TGTGCCAGCAGTTTTTCGTCGAACAGGGCCACCTACGAGCAGTACTTC.

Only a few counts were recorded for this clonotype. CDR3 DNA sequence: TGTGCCAGCAGTTCTGGACAGGGGGTGAATGAGCAGTTCTTC. Translation gives CASSSGQGVNEQFF. This chain links TRBV11-2 with TRBJ2-1, with 10 nucleotides matching TRBD1. The CDR3 is 14 amino acids. V shed 6 bases and J 7 bases; nucleotides not matched to a gene: 6. Germline CDR1 reads SGHAT; CDR2 reads FQNNGV.

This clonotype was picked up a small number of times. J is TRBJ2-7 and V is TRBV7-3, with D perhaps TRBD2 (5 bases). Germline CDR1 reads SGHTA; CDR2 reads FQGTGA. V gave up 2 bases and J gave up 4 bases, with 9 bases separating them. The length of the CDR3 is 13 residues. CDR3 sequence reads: CASSLSRDYEQYF. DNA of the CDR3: TGTGCCAGCAGCTTATCACGGGATTACGAGCAGTACTTC.

The CDR3 sequence is CSARDWSGSSYNEQFF. The CDR3 bases are TGCAGTGCTAGAGATTGGAGCGGTAGCTCCTACAATGAGCAGTTCTTC. The chain combines TRBV20-1 with TRBJ2-1; tentatively, D is TRBD2 (5 bases). The CDR3 spans 16 residues. Germline lookup yields CDR1 DFQATT and CDR2 SNEGSKA (reference sequence). Trimming took 0 bases from V and 0 from J, leaving 12 bases between them.

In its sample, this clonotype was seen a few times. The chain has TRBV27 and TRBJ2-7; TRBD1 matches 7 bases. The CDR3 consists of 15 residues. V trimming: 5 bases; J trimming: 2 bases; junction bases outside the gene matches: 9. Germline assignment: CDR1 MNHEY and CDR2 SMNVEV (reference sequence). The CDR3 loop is CASSPFRGSTYEQYF. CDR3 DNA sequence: TGTGCCAGCAGTCCATTCAGGGGGAGTACCTACGAGCAGTACTTC.

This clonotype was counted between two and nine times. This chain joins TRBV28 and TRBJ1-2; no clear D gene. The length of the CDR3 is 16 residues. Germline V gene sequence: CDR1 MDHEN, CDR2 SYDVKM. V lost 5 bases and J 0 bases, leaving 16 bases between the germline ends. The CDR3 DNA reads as TGTGCCAGCAGTACCCGAATAGCGATCGCTAACTATGGCTACACCTTC. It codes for CASSTRIAIANYGYTF.

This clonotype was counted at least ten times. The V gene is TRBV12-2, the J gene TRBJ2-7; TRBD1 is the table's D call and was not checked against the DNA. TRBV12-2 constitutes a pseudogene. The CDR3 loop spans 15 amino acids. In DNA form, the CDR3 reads TGTGCAAGTCGCCCCACGGACAGATTCTCCTACGAGCAGTACTTC. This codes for CASRPTDRFSYEQYF.

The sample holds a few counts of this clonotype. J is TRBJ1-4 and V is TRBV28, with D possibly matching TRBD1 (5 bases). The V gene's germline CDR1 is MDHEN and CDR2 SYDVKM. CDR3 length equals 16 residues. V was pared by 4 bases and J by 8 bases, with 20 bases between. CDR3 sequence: CASSSPGRVTSEKLFF. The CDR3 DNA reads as TGTGCCAGCAGTTCCCCCGGCAGGGTAACCTCAGAAAAACTGTTTTTT.

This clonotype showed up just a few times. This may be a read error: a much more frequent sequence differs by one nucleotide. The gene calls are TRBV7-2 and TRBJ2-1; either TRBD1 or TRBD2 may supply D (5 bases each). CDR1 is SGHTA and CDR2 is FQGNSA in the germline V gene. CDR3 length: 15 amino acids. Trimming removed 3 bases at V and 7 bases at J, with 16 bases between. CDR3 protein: CASSLSGTTQNEQFF. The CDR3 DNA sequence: TGTGCCAGCAGCTTGTCCGGGACCACGCAGAATGAGCAGTTCTTC.